Listed below are T cell receptor beta chains from one sample, sequenced in a study of blood T cell repertoires in COVID-19. Repertoires were generated with immunoSEQ multiplex PCR, while TCRdb's copy carries only in-frame clones and drops some. The sample has about 180,000 clones, 80% to 90% seen once. Material for sequencing was peripheral blood. The receptors stem from a human donor with active or convalescent COVID-19. The donor label of this sample is uncertain. The CDR3 runs from the conserved cysteine through the conserved F or W. A D gene is named only where the DNA matches it firmly. The size of a clone is reported for some rows only, either as once, few or many, or as a class for expanded clones.

clone size	V gene	CDR3 length	J gene	D gene	CDR3 DNA	CDR3 protein
NA	TRBV6-5	14	TRBJ2-4	TRBD1	TGTGCCAGCTCCCGAACCGGGACAGGAAACATTCAGTACTTC	CASSRTGTGNIQYF
NA	TRBV4-1	17	TRBJ1-6	TRBD1	TGCGCCAGCAGCCAAGTACGTGGAAGGACAGGGGGCTCACCCCTCCACTTT	CASSQVRGRTGGSPLHF
NA	TRBV7-6	13	TRBJ1-3	NA	TGTGCCAGCCAGACAGGTTCCGGAAACACCATATATTTT	CASQTGSGNTIYF
NA	TRBV6-5	15	TRBJ2-7	NA	TGTGCCAGCAGTTTTCGGGCGGGGGCCAGGGGCGAGCAGTACTTC	CASSFRAGARGEQYF
NA	TRBV27	17	TRBJ1-6	TRBD1	TGTGCCAGCAGTTCCCCATTTTCGACAGGGGTGAATTCACCCCTCCACTTT	CASSSPFSTGVNSPLHF
NA	TRBV6-5	13	TRBJ1-2	NA	TGTGCCAGCAGTTTCGTGCAAGAGAGTGGCTACACCTTC	CASSFVQESGYTF
few	TRBV24-1	13	TRBJ1-2	NA	TGTGCCACCAGGGCCGGGGGGTTTGGTGGCTACACCTTC	CATRAGGFGGYTF
NA	TRBV7-9	15	TRBJ2-1	NA	TGTGCCAGCAGCGGCGGAGCAGGGGTATACAATGAGCAGTTCTTC	CASSGGAGVYNEQFF
NA	TRBV6-5	14	TRBJ1-6	NA	TGTGCCAGCAGCTACCGGTCCCGGGATTCACCCCTCCACTTT	CASSYRSRDSPLHF
NA	TRBV27	14	TRBJ2-1	TRBD2	TGTGCCAGCAGTGTCCTAGCGGGGTACAATGAGCAGTTCTTC	CASSVLAGYNEQFF
once	TRBV28	16	TRBJ2-2	NA	TGTGCCAGCAGCCTAGTCACACTATCGAACACCGGGGAGCTGTTTTTT	CASSLVTLSNTGELFF
few	TRBV7-2	15	TRBJ2-5	TRBD2	TGTGCCAGCAGCTTATTACTAGCGGGACAAGAGACCCAGTACTTC	CASSLLLAGQETQYF
NA	TRBV19	14	TRBJ2-1	TRBD2	TGTGCCACCGCCAAAAGCGGGGTCTACAATGAGCAGTTCTTC	CATAKSGVYNEQFF
NA	TRBV28	21	TRBJ2-1	TRBD2	TGTGCCAGCAGTTTGGGCTGGTCTTGGGGGCCGGCTAGCGGGAGGGCTAATGAGCAGTTCTTC	CASSLGWSWGPASGRANEQFF
NA	TRBV7-9	15	TRBJ1-2	TRBD1	TGTGCCAGCACCAAGGGGACAGGGCGTAACTATGGCTACACCTTC	CASTKGTGRNYGYTF
NA	TRBV10-3	14	TRBJ2-1	TRBD2	TGTGCCATCAAAGGGACTAGCGGAAACAATGAGCAGTTCTTC	CAIKGTSGNNEQFF
NA	TRBV9	14	TRBJ1-2	NA	TGTGCCAGCAGCGTAGTTGAGGGAACCTATGGCTACACCTTC	CASSVVEGTYGYTF
NA	TRBV7-6	14	TRBJ1-5	TRBD1	TGTGCCAGCAGCTTAGCACAGGGGCAACAGCCCCAGCATTTT	CASSLAQGQQPQHF
NA	TRBV19	15	TRBJ1-2	TRBD1	TGTGCCAGTATTACCGGGGCAGGGGGCTCCTATGGCTACACCTTC	CASITGAGGSYGYTF
NA	TRBV19	14	TRBJ2-4	TRBD1	TGTGCCAGTAGCCGCCAACAGGGGGAAAACATTCAGTACTTC	CASSRQQGENIQYF
NA	TRBV9	17	TRBJ2-3	TRBD2	TGTGCCAGCAGCGTAGAACTAGCGGGGGGGCAGAGAGATACGCAGTATTTT	CASSVELAGGQRDTQYF
NA	TRBV19	15	TRBJ1-6	NA	TGTGCCAGTAGTGCAACAGTCTTCCCCGGTTCACCCCTCCACTTT	CASSATVFPGSPLHF
few	TRBV12-3/TRBV12-4	13	TRBJ1-1	NA	TGTGCCAGCAGTTTCGGGGGTTATACTGAAGCTTTCTTT	CASSFGGYTEAFF
NA	TRBV3-1/TRBV3-2	13	TRBJ2-1	TRBD2	TGTGCCAGCAGTCTAACTAGCGTCAATGAGCAGTTCTTC	CASSLTSVNEQFF
NA	TRBV5-5	15	TRBJ1-2	NA	TGTGCCAGCAGCTTGGGGACAAACAGGGTGTATGGCTACACCTTC	CASSLGTNRVYGYTF